This T cell receptor beta chain came from a study of breast tumors, draining lymph nodes, adjacent tissues. The CDR3 contains 15 residues. CDR1 and CDR2 from the germline V gene are KGHDR and SFDVKD. TCRdb reprocessed the multiplex PCR reads via MiXCR and lists one record per CDR3 protein. This table has more than 20,000 distinct CDR3 sequences, roughly 20% appearing once. This clonotype was obtained from a female donor with breast cancer. Some clones in this sample may be carry-over from other donors' samples. The J gene is TRBJ2-3, the V gene TRBV24-1; 9 nucleotides agree with TRBD1. The J call may be faulty, since TRBJ1-5 better matches the DNA end. Sequences were obtained from breast tumor tissue. CDR3 coding DNA: TGTGCCACCGGTCTCACCGGGACAGGGACAGATACGCAGCATTTT. As protein: CATGLTGTGTDTQHF.